Presented here are 12 T cell receptor beta chains from one specimen sequenced in a study of cytomegalovirus exposure and HLA in healthy donors. The PCR contained 60 Vbeta and 13 Jbeta primers. Generated by immunoSEQ multiplex PCR, the TCRdb table keeps only in-frame clones and is missing some. In the table there are about 150,000 clones, around 72% of which are singletons. The specimen sequenced was PBMCs. These receptors came from a man younger than 35 in good health and CMV-seronegative.

V usage is TRBV14 and J usage is TRBJ2-1; 7 bases fit TRBD1. Per the germline V gene, CDR1 is SGHDN and CDR2 is FVKESK. This CDR3 contains 15 residues. V shed 9 bases, J shed 6 bases, and the junction held 14 bases outside the gene matches. The CDR3 is CASRDSLRRGNEQFF. The CDR3, as DNA: TGTGCCAGTCGGGACAGTCTCCGACGAGGCAATGAGCAGTTCTTC.

CDR3 loop: CASSQEGPGRDTEAFF. CDR3 sequence (DNA): TGTGCCAGCAGCCAAGAAGGCCCCGGGAGGGACACTGAAGCTTTCTTT. The chain combines TRBV14 with TRBJ1-1, with unresolved D. V dropped 0 bases and J dropped 3 bases, with 14 bases sitting between them. This CDR3 is 16 amino acids long. Germline V gene data show CDR1 as SGHDN and CDR2 as FVKESK. Full variable domain (missing parts from reference TRBV14 and TRBJ1-1): EAGVTQFPSHSVIEKGQTVTLRCDPISGHDNLYWYRRVMGKEIKFLLHFVKESKQDESGMPNNRFLAERTGGTYSTLKVQPAELEDSGVYFCASSQEGPGRDTEAFFGQGTRLTVV.

This clone was picked up a small number of times. This rearrangement joins TRBV25-1 to TRBJ2-7, with 13 positions matching TRBD2. The V segment lost 4 bases and the J segment 3 bases; nucleotides outside the gene matches: 9. The CDR3 loop spans 17 amino acids. Germline V gives CDR1 MGHDK, CDR2 SYGVNS. CDR3 sequence (DNA): TGTGCCAGCAGTGTGGGACTAGCGGGAATCCTGGACTACGAGCAGTACTTC. Translated: CASSVGLAGILDYEQYF.

The V call is TRBV10-1, the J call TRBJ2-1; 11 bases are a match to TRBD2. V was pared by 8 bases and J by 1 base, with 4 bases of the junction left unmatched. Germline loops: CDR1 WNHNN, CDR2 SYGVQD (reference sequence). The CDR3 extends over 15 amino acids. The DNA for the CDR3 is TGCGCCAGCTCTAGACTAGCGGGATCCTACAATGAGCAGTTCTTC. As protein: CASSRLAGSYNEQFF.

The chain joins TRBV27 to TRBJ1-5; D perhaps matches TRBD1 (5 bases). CDR3 length: 15 residues. Germline values: CDR1 MNHEY, CDR2 SMNVEV (reference sequence). V gave up 3 bases and J gave up 6 bases, with 15 bases separating them. This CDR3 reads CASSFVGNGAQPQHF. The CDR3 DNA is TGTGCCAGCAGTTTTGTCGGCAATGGGGCTCAGCCCCAGCATTTT.

The chain joins TRBV28 to TRBJ1-5; tentatively, D is TRBD1 (5 bases). CDR1 and CDR2 from the germline V gene are MDHEN and SYDVKM. Trimming cost V 4 bases and J 3 bases, with 13 bases left between them. The CDR3 is made up of 15 amino acids. The CDR3 DNA is TGTGCCAGCAGTTCCACCGGGGGGTACAATCAGCCCCAGCATTTT. Translation gives CASSSTGGYNQPQHF. Full variable domain (rest looked up from reference TRBV28 and TRBJ1-5): DVKVTQSSRYLVKRTGEKVFLECVQDMDHENMFWYRQDPGLGLRLIYFSYDVKMKEKGDIPEGYSVSREKKERFSLILESASTNQTSMYLCASSSTGGYNQPQHFGDGTRLSIL.

The J gene is TRBJ2-5, the V gene TRBV7-9; 14 bases fit TRBD2. Trimming at V came to 5 bases and at J to 5 bases, leaving 7 bases not matched to a gene. This CDR3 is built from 16 residues. Germline V lookup: CDR1 SEHNR, CDR2 FQNEAQ (reference sequence). The CDR3 sequence is CASSPQTSGRAETQYF. DNA of the CDR3: TGTGCCAGCAGCCCACAGACTAGCGGGAGGGCCGAGACCCAGTACTTC.

V usage is TRBV5-1 and J usage is TRBJ1-3, with D perhaps matching TRBD1 (5 bases). V was shortened by 4 bases and J by 0 bases, with 11 bases between the two germline ends. Germline V gene sequence: CDR1 SGHRS, CDR2 YFSETQ. The CDR3 covers 15 residues. The CDR3 loop reads CASSPDSPSGNTIYF. As DNA, the CDR3 is TGCGCCAGCAGCCCCGACAGTCCCTCTGGAAACACCATATATTTT.

This clone occurred once. The chain is built from TRBV11-2 and TRBJ2-7; 8 nucleotides line up with TRBD1. The trim removed 5 bases at V and 5 bases at J, leaving 5 bases unmatched. The CDR3 consists of 13 residues. Looked up from germline, CDR1 is SGHAT and CDR2 is FQNNGV. The CDR3 here is CASSTQTGDEQYF. The CDR3 DNA is TGTGCCAGCAGCACCCAGACAGGGGACGAGCAGTACTTC.

This clone was recorded a few times. The V gene is TRBV6-1, the J gene TRBJ1-1; D is undetermined. This CDR3 contains 16 residues. CDR1 and CDR2 from the germline V gene are MNHNS and SASEGT. Trimming pared 4 bases from V and 2 bases from J, leaving 17 bases between. The CDR3, as DNA: TGTGCCAGCAGTGCCCAACGTGGCAGTTCTAACACTGAAGCTTTCTTT. This gives the protein CASSAQRGSSNTEAFF.

This chain joins TRBV5-1 and TRBJ2-5; 8 bases agree with TRBD2. This CDR3 is 14 amino acids long. J gave up 3 bases and V 6 bases, and 7 bases lay outside the gene matches. Per the germline V gene, CDR1 is SGHRS and CDR2 is YFSETQ. As DNA, the CDR3 is TGCGCCAGCAACCGAGCGGGAGTAAAAGAGACCCAGTACTTC. This translates into CASNRAGVKETQYF.

The gene calls are TRBV19 and TRBJ1-2; TRBD1 is a possible D gene (6 bases). Germline V CDR1 and CDR2: LNHDA, SQIVND (reference sequence). The ends were cut back, 5 bases at V and 8 bases at J, with 18 bases in the middle. The length of the CDR3 is 14 residues. The CDR3 loop reads CASSPGTGIGGYTF. The CDR3 coding sequence is TGTGCCAGTAGTCCCGGAACAGGGATAGGGGGCTACACCTTC. Variable domain in full (rest from reference TRBV19 and TRBJ1-2): DGGITQSPKYLFRKEGQNVTLSCEQNLNHDAMYWYRQDPGQGLRLIYYSQIVNDFQKGDIAEGYSVSREKKESFPLTVTSAQKNPTAFYLCASSPGTGIGGYTFGSGTRLTVV.